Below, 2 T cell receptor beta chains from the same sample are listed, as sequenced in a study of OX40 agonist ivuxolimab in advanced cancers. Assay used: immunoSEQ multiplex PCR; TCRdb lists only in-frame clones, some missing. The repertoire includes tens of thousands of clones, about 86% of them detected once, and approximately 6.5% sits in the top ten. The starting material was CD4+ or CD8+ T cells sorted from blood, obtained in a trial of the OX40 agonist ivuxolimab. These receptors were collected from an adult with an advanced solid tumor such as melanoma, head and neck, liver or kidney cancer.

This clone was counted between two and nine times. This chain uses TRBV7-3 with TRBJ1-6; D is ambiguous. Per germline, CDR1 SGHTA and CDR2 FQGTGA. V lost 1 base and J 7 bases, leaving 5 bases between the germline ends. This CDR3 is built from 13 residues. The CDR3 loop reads CASSLNQNSPLHF. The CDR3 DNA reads TGTGCCAGCAGCTTAAATCAAAATTCACCCCTCCACTTT.

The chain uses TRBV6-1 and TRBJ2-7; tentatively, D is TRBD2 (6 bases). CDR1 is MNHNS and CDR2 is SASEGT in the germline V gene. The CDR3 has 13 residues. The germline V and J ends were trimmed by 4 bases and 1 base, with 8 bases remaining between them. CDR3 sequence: CASSVGLSYEQYF. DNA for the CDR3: TGTGCCAGCAGTGTGGGACTTTCCTACGAGCAGTACTTC.